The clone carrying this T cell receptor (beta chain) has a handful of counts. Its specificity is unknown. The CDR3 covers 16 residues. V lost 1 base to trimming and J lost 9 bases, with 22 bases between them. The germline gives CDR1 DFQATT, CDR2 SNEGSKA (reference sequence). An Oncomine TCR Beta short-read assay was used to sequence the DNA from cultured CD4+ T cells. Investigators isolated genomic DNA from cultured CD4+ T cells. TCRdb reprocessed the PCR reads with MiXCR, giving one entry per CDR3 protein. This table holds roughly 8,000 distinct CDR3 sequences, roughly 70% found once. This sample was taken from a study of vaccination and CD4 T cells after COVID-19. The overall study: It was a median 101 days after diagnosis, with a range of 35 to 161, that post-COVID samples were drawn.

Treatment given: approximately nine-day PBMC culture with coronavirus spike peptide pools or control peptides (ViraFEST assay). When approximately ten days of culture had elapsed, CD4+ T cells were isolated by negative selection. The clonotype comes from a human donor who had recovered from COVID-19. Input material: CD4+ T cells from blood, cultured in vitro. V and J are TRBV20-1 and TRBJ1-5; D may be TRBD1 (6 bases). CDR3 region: CSARVPGRGAMGPQHF. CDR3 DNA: TGCAGTGCTAGAGTCCCAGGCCGGGGGGCAATGGGGCCCCAGCATTTT.